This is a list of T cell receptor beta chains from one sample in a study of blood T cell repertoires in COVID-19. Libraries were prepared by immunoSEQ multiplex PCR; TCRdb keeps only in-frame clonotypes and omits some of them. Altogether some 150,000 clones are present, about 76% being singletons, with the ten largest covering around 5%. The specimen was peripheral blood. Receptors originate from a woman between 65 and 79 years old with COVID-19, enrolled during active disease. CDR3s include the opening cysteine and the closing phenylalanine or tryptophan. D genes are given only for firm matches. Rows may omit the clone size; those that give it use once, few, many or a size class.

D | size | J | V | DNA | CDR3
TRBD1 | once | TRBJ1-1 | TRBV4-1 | TGCGCCAGCAGCCAAGATAAGGGTTTAGGTTGGGGGACAGGGATGGCTTTCTTT | CASSQDKGLGWGTGMAFF
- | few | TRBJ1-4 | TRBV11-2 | TGTGCCAGCAGCTTATCCAGGTCAAATGAAAAACTGTTTTTT | CASSLSRSNEKLFF
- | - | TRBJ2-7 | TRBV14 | TGTGCCAGCAGCCAAGATCTTCGGAGCGAGCAGTACTTC | CASSQDLRSEQYF
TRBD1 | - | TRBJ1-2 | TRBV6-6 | TGTGCCAGCAGGGACAGGGAGGGCCTTACGGATGGCTACACCTTC | CASRDREGLTDGYTF
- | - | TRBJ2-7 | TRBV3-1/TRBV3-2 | TGTGCCAGCAGCCAAGTCCCAGCGGAGGGCTACGAGCAGTACTTC | CASSQVPAEGYEQYF
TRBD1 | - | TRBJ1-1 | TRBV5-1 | TGCGCCAGCAGCCCTACCGGGACAGGGAGAGGTCCTGAAGCTTTCTTT | CASSPTGTGRGPEAFF
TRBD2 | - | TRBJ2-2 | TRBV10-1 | TGCGCCAGCACCGATCGACTAGCGGGGGGTCCGAACACCGGGGAGCTGTTTTTT | CASTDRLAGGPNTGELFF
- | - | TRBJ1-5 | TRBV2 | TGTGCCAGCAGTGGCGGGGGGCGAAGGAATCAGCCCCAGCATTTT | CASSGGGRRNQPQHF
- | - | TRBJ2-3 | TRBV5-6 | TGTGCCAGCAACTTGGGCTATACAGGGACTACGCAGTATTTT | CASNLGYTGTTQYF
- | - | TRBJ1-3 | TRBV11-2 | TGTGCCAGCAGCTTACTCCGGTTTATGTCTGGAAACACCATATATTTT | CASSLLRFMSGNTIYF
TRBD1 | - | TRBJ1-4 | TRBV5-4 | TGTGCCAGCAGCTCCCAAGAGACAGGGGGCCGTGAAAAACTGTTTTTT | CASSSQETGGREKLFF
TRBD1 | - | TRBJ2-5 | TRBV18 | TGTGCCAGCTCACCTCTCGACAGGGGAGAGACCCAGTACTTC | CASSPLDRGETQYF
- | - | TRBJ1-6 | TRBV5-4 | TGTGCCAGCAGCTTGGACAGTAATATCTATAATTCACCCCTCCACTTT | CASSLDSNIYNSPLHF
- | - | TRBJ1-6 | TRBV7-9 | TGTGCCAGCCGGTGGAGTACCAATTCACCCCTCCACTTT | CASRWSTNSPLHF